The TCR beta chain described here comes from a study of a mutant IDH1 vaccine in newly diagnosed glioma (dated by TCRdb to the early 2020s). Background for the entire study: Vaccination started 4-6 weeks after radiotherapy alone, or was given together with temozolomide cycles in the groups whose treatment included chemotherapy. For exploratory analyses, about 25 treated patients had longitudinal TCRB deep sequencing done wherever samples were available. Prior to enrollment, standard therapy consisting of radiotherapy alone, temozolomide alone, or radiochemotherapy with temozolomide had been administered to patients, with the combination being received by most patients. Of the roughly 31 treated patients, approximately 62% were male and approximately 38% were female, and the mean age was approximately 40 years. Peripheral blood samples were drawn at six visits, namely V03 (baseline), V05, V07, V10, V12 and V13. The week-35 safety follow-up was designated visit V12, and the week-47 end of study was designated visit V13. What the work shows at the level of the full study, not this receptor alone: Immune responses induced by the vaccine were seen in about 93% of patients across multiple MHC alleles. Selection of PBMC samples for TCRB deep sequencing was based on availability. No apparent relationship was observed between pseudoprogression and alterations in the top peripheral T cell clonotypes detected by TCRB sequencing. The authors noted that analyses of patient blood samples could not be reproduced because of sample limitations.

Libraries were constructed by the immunoSEQ multiplex PCR assay. Rearranged TCR beta chain sequences were amplified using the hsTCRB Kit according to the manufacturer's protocol. Sequencing of TCRB libraries was carried out on an Illumina MiSeq. Regarding the original processing steps: Demultiplexing, trimming and gene mapping were performed with the kit vendor's proprietary platform. This immuneACCESS table, as held by TCRdb, lists in-frame sequences with V and J called but not all clones. Of the missing ones, under half trace to an unresolved V gene in checked studies; the others have no known cause. V, J and clone size reflect that table, while D and trimming were determined from the DNA. This sample comprises nearly 55,000 clones, approximately 80% of them detected only once. The ten most abundant clones make up approximately 4% of the sample. The label giving this sample's time point can be read as: week 35, safety follow-up. A 20-mer mutant IDH1 peptide at 300 micrograms in Montanide made up each vaccine dose, which was injected subcutaneously together with topical imiquimod. Across visits V03 through V10, patients got a total of eight vaccinations, given in weeks 1, 3, 5, 7, 11, 15, 19 and 23. Donors had newly diagnosed WHO grade 3 or 4 IDH1-mutant astrocytomas with loss of nuclear ATRX. The samples were drawn from NOA16, a multicentre, single-arm, open-label phase I trial in Germany that tested a mutant IDH1 peptide vaccine in humans for the first time. The DNeasy Blood and Tissue Kit was used to extract genomic DNA from EDTA blood for TCRB sequencing.

V is pared back by 5 bases and J by 0 bases, with 8 bases lying between the germline termini. Based on the germline V gene (reference sequence), the CDR1 and CDR2 sequences are GTSNPN and SVGIG. The CDR3, from cysteine to phenylalanine, totals 13 residues. Only CDR3 DNA remains: 39 bases, in frame from the first base. This clone was found a few times. The antigen it binds to is not known. Base qualities are not provided; no much larger clone lies one nucleotide away. The source is a woman aged 18-35 years with glioma. The sequence joins TRBV30 to TRBJ1-5, with an unclear D gene assignment. The sample was PBMCs, taken from a glioma patient whose treatment included an IDH1 peptide vaccine. CDR3 loop: CAWQEDSNQPQHF. The nucleotide sequence is TGTGCCTGGCAGGAGGATAGCAATCAGCCCCAGCATTTT.